The rows below give T cell receptor beta chains drawn from one sample of a study of cytomegalovirus exposure and HLA in healthy donors. Profiling relied on immunoSEQ multiplex PCR, and the TCRdb table lists in-frame clones only, not all of them. The table records about 160,000 clones, about 75% of them present only once. Sequencing used PBMCs. The receptors come from a female donor in good health and CMV-seronegative. CDR3s include the opening cysteine and the closing phenylalanine or tryptophan. D genes are given only for firm matches. A clone size is listed for some rows: how often the clone was seen (once, few, many), or a class if it is expanded.

j_call | clone_size | v_call | d_call | cdr3_nt | cdr3_aa
TRBJ2-7 | once | TRBV11-1 | - | TGTGCCAGCAGTCCTCCTTGGGGGACGACAGGTACCTACGAGCAGTACTTC | CASSPPWGTTGTYEQYF
TRBJ1-1 | few | TRBV6-5 | - | TGTGCCAGCAGTTACTCGGGGGGTTTGGGCACTGAAGCTTTCTTT | CASSYSGGLGTEAFF
TRBJ2-5 | - | TRBV5-1 | TRBD2 | TGCGCCAGCAGCTTGGCGGGAGGGGGAGAGACCCAGTACTTC | CASSLAGGGETQYF
TRBJ2-3 | - | TRBV7-9 | - | TGTGCCAGCAGCTTAGAACAGCTCACAGATACGCAGTATTTT | CASSLEQLTDTQYF
TRBJ1-5 | - | TRBV10-2 | - | TGCGCCAGCACCTGGACGGGGAATCAGCCCCAGCATTTT | CASTWTGNQPQHF
TRBJ1-3 | - | TRBV9 | - | TGTGCCAGCAGCGTACCACAGGGAAACACCATATATTTT | CASSVPQGNTIYF
TRBJ1-2 | - | TRBV30 | - | TGTGCCTGGACGTGGTCAGGGGAGGGTGGCTACACCTTC | CAWTWSGEGGYTF
TRBJ1-2 | - | TRBV7-2 | - | TGTGCCAGCAGCTTGACGGTTACAGGTGGTTATGGCTACACCTTC | CASSLTVTGGYGYTF
TRBJ2-3 | - | TRBV2 | TRBD1 | TGTGCCAGCAGGGGGGGGACAGGGCTCGCAGATACGCAGTATTTT | CASRGGTGLADTQYF
TRBJ1-1 | - | TRBV7-2 | - | TGTGCCAGCAGCTTACGACCACAGGGGAACACTGAAGCTTTCTTT | CASSLRPQGNTEAFF